Included here is one T cell receptor beta chain sequence, with context. No antigen is known for it. Trimming pared 2 bases from V and 5 bases from J, leaving 12 bases between. This CDR3 comprises 14 residues. Germline assignment: CDR1 MNHNS and CDR2 SASEGT. PCR primers comprised 60 Vbeta and 13 Jbeta primers. This table comes from immunoSEQ multiplex PCR, and its TCRdb copy is limited to in-frame clones, with some not included. The sample holds 63,000 or so clones, roughly 70% seen once. This sample is drawn from a study of cytomegalovirus exposure and HLA in healthy donors. Whole-study findings and limits: Across donors, presence/absence analyses took sequencing depth to be roughly uniform. Researchers counted 164 TCR beta chains as cytomegalovirus-associated.

Material: PBMCs. The chain has TRBV6-1 and TRBJ2-5; D unclear. The TCR originated in a man aged 50 or older in good health and CMV-seronegative. CDR3 DNA: TGTGCCAGCAGTGAATTAGCTGCGATGGAGACCCAGTACTTC. Translating gives CASSELAAMETQYF.